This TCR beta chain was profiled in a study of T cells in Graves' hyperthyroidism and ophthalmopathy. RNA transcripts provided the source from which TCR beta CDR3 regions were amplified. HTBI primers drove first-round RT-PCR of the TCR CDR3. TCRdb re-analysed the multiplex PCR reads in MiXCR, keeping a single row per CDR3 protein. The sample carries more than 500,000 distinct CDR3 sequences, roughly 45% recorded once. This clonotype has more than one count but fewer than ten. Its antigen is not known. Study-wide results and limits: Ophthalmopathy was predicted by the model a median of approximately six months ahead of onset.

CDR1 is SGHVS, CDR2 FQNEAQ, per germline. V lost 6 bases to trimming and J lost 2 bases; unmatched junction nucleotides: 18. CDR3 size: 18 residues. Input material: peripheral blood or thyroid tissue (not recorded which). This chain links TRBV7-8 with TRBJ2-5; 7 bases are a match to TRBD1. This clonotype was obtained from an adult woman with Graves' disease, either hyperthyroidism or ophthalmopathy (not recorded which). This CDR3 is CASRTNIGWVTGQETQYF. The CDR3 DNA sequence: TGTGCCAGCAGGACTAACATTGGATGGGTGACAGGGCAAGAGACCCAGTACTTC.